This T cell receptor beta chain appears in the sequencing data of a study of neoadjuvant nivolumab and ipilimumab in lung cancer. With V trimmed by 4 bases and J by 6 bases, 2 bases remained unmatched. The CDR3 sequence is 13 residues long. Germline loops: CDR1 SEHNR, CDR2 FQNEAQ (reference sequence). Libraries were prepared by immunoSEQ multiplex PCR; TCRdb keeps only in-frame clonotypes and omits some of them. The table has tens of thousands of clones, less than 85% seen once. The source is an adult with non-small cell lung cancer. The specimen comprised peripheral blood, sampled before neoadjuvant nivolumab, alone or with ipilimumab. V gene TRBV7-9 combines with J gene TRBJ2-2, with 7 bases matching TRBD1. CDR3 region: CASSSTGPGELFF. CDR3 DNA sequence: TGTGCCAGCAGCTCGACAGGGCCCGGGGAGCTGTTTTTT.